Each of the 18 T cell receptor beta chains below was sequenced from the same sample in a study of CD8 T cells in ankylosing spondylitis. MiXCR, run by TCRdb on the 5' RACE reads, gives a single entry per CDR3 protein. The sample has hundreds of thousands of distinct CDR3 sequences; roughly 26% are singletons. The sequencing input was blood, either unsorted or a sorted T cell fraction (not recorded which). These receptor sequences come from a male donor with ankylosing spondylitis or in good health (not recorded which).

In nucleotides, the CDR3 is TGCAGCGTTGACCGACTAGCGGGAGTCTACAATGAGCAGTTCTTC. This gives the protein CSVDRLAGVYNEQFF. The chain combines TRBV29-1 with TRBJ2-1, with 12 bases that match TRBD2. Germline V CDR1 and CDR2: SQVTM, ANQGSEA. V was pared by 3 bases and J by 3 bases, with 3 bases of the junction left unmatched. The CDR3 spans 15 residues.

V and J are TRBV12-3 or TRBV12-4 and TRBJ1-2; perhaps TRBD1 as D (6 bases). With 5 bases removed from V and 8 bases from J, the gap between germline ends came to 15 bases. The CDR3 totals 13 residues. CDR3 sequence: CASSPGQKEGYTF. The CDR3 coding sequence is TGTGCCAGCAGTCCCGGACAGAAGGAGGGCTACACCTTC.

V and J are TRBV20-1 and TRBJ1-5, with D maybe TRBD1 (5 bases). Germline CDR1 and CDR2: DFQATT and SNEGSKA (reference sequence). Trimming left V 7 bases short and J 0 bases short, with 16 bases between. CDR3 length: 15 residues. The CDR3 region has the DNA TGCAGTGTTATCTCCGGGACGCGTAGCAATCAGCCCCAGCATTTT. It is translated as CSVISGTRSNQPQHF.

This clonotype occurred a few times. The CDR3 bases are TGCAGCGCTCGACAGGGAATCTTGGACGAGCAGTACTTC. As protein: CSARQGILDEQYF. The chain is built from TRBV29-1 and TRBJ2-7; the match to TRBD1 covers 7 bases. The CDR3 is 13 amino acids. Trimming removed 7 bases from V and 5 bases from J; junction bases left unmatched: 11. The germline gives CDR1 SQVTM, CDR2 ANQGSEA.

The table lists this clonotype with many counts. The chain is built from TRBV6-5 and TRBJ2-7; TRBD2 matches at 8 bases. Germline assignment: CDR1 MNHEY and CDR2 SVGAGI. The CDR3 is 14 residues long. The V segment lost 4 bases and the J segment 2 bases; nucleotides outside the gene matches: 4. The CDR3 DNA sequence: TGTGCCAGCAGTTTGGGACTAGTTGCCTACGAGCAGTACTTC. As protein: CASSLGLVAYEQYF.

This clonotype has only a few counts. The chain combines TRBV6-2 or TRBV6-3 with TRBJ2-5, with D possibly matching TRBD2 (5 bases). Trimming took 7 bases from V and 5 from J, leaving 14 bases between them. This CDR3 spans 13 amino acids. Germline V gene lookup returns CDR1 MNHEY and CDR2 SVGEGT. In nucleotides, the CDR3 is TGTGCCAGCAATAACGGAGGTCGGGAGACCCAGTACTTC. Protein product: CASNNGGRETQYF.

The table lists this clonotype with many counts. This chain uses TRBV4-2 with TRBJ1-3; perhaps TRBD1 as D (5 bases). Trimming took 0 bases from V and 4 from J, leaving 13 bases between them. CDR1 and CDR2 (germline): LGHNA, YNFKEQ. The CDR3 loop spans 16 amino acids. The CDR3 loop is CASSQDPGTGGNTIYF. CDR3 in DNA: TGTGCCAGCAGCCAAGATCCAGGGACGGGGGGAAACACCATATATTTT.

Ten or more counts support this clonotype. The rearrangement joins TRBV20-1 to TRBJ2-1; D not certain. With 0 bases removed from V and 6 bases from J, the gap between germline ends came to 6 bases. Germline values: CDR1 DFQATT, CDR2 SNEGSKA (reference sequence). The CDR3 extends over 12 amino acids. The CDR3 DNA reads as TGCAGTGCTAGAGATCATCCCAATGAGCAGTTCTTC. Its protein product is CSARDHPNEQFF.

This chain joins TRBV7-2 and TRBJ2-7; no reliable D call. Germline lookup yields CDR1 SGHTA and CDR2 FQGNSA. The ends were cut back, 1 base at V and 8 bases at J, with 6 bases in the middle. The CDR3 covers 11 residues. The CDR3 DNA is TGTGCCAGCAGCTTAGATGAGCAGCAGTACTTC. It specifies CASSLDEQQYF.

This clonotype was observed many times. The rearrangement joins TRBV20-1 to TRBJ1-5; D is uncertain. Germline CDR1 is DFQATT and CDR2 is SNEGSKA (reference sequence). This CDR3 has 13 residues. Trimming took off 0 bases at V and 6 bases at J, with 9 bases between the two ends. The CDR3 nucleotides are TGCAGTGCTAGAGATACACTCGGTCAGCCCCAGCATTTT. Protein: CSARDTLGQPQHF.

This clonotype has a handful of counts. The genes are TRBV20-1 and TRBJ2-1; D ambiguous. The germline V gene encodes CDR1 DFQATT and CDR2 SNEGSKA (reference sequence). The CDR3 covers 12 residues. The ends were cut back, 1 base at V and 7 bases at J, with 8 bases in the middle. The CDR3 coding sequence is TGCAGTGCTAGAGCCCCCCAAAATGAGCAGTTCTTC. As protein: CSARAPQNEQFF.

The chain joins TRBV4-3 to TRBJ2-7; D assignment may be TRBD1 or TRBD2 (5 bases each). Germline CDR1 reads LGHNA; CDR2 reads YSLEER. V was pared by 4 bases and J by 3 bases, with 16 bases between. The CDR3 is 15 residues long. The CDR3 DNA is TGCGCCAGCAGCCGTCTCCCGGGGCAGGGCTACGAGCAGTACTTC. Translated: CASSRLPGQGYEQYF.

Concerning this clonotype itself: Its ends do not fully match the called genes, so a read error is possible. The V call is TRBV5-1, the J call TRBJ1-1, with 7 bases aligning to TRBD1. Germline V gene sequence: CDR1 SGHRS, CDR2 YFSETQ. The CDR3 is 12 amino acids. The CDR3 is CASSFRDSPPNF. Written as DNA, the CDR3 is TGCGCCAGCAGCTTTAGGGACAGTCCACCGAACTTT.

This clonotype was seen repeatedly, ten times or more. The J gene is TRBJ1-5, the V gene TRBV5-1, with a tentative D call TRBD1 (6 bases). The ends were cut back, 4 bases at V and 4 bases at J, with 12 bases in the middle. The CDR3 covers 14 residues. The germline V gene has CDR1 SGHRS and CDR2 YFSETQ. In DNA, the CDR3 is TGCGCCAGCAGCCCGGACAGTGTGAATCAGCCCCAGCATTTT. It translates to CASSPDSVNQPQHF.

This clonotype came up many times. The genes are TRBV7-2 and TRBJ2-1; D ambiguous. The V gene lost 3 bases and the J gene lost 0 bases, with 9 bases spanning the gap. There are 15 residues in the CDR3. Germline V gene data show CDR1 as SGHTA and CDR2 as FQGNSA. The CDR3 loop reads CASSFDTSSYNEQFF. In nucleotides, the CDR3 is TGTGCCAGCAGCTTTGACACAAGCTCCTACAATGAGCAGTTCTTC.

The chain combines TRBV5-1 with TRBJ2-7, with 7 bases that match TRBD1. Looked up from germline, CDR1 is SGHRS and CDR2 is YFSETQ. The trim removed 4 bases at V and 3 bases at J, leaving 4 bases unmatched. CDR3 length equals 13 residues. The CDR3 protein is CASSPRGNYEQYF. In nucleotides, the CDR3 is TGCGCCAGCAGCCCCAGGGGGAACTACGAGCAGTACTTC.

The chain carries TRBV29-1 and TRBJ2-5, with 9 positions matching TRBD2. The CDR3 sequence is 13 residues long. Germline assignment: CDR1 SQVTM and CDR2 ANQGSEA. V gave up 0 bases and J gave up 8 bases; unmatched junction bases: 4. The CDR3 region has the DNA TGCAGCGTTGAAGATAAGCGGGGGGCAACCCAGTACTTC. Translated, it gives CSVEDKRGATQYF.

This clonotype was seen repeatedly, ten times or more. One end of the junction is discordant with germline, which a read error may explain. The CDR3 spells CSVSDRTDTQYF. CDR3 in DNA: TGCAGCGTGAGTGACCGCACGGATACGCAGTATTTT. The chain links TRBV29-1 to TRBJ2-3; D is ambiguous. Germline assignment: CDR1 SQVTM and CDR2 ANQGSEA. CDR3 length equals 12 residues.